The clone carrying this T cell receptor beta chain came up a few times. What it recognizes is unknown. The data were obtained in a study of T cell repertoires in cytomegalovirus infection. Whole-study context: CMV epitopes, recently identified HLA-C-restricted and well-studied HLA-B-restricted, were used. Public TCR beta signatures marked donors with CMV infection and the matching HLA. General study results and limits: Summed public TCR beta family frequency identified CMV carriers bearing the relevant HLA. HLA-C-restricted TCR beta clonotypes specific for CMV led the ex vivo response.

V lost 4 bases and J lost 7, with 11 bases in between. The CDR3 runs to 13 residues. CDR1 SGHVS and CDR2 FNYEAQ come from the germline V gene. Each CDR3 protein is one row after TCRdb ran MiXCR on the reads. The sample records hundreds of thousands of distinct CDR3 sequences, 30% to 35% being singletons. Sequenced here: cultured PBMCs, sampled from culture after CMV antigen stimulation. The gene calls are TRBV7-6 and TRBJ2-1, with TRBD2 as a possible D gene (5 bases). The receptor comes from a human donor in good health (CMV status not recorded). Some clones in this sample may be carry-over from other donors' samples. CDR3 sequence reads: CASSSLVGNEQFF. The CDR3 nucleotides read TGTGCCAGCAGCTCACTAGTGGGGAATGAGCAGTTCTTC.